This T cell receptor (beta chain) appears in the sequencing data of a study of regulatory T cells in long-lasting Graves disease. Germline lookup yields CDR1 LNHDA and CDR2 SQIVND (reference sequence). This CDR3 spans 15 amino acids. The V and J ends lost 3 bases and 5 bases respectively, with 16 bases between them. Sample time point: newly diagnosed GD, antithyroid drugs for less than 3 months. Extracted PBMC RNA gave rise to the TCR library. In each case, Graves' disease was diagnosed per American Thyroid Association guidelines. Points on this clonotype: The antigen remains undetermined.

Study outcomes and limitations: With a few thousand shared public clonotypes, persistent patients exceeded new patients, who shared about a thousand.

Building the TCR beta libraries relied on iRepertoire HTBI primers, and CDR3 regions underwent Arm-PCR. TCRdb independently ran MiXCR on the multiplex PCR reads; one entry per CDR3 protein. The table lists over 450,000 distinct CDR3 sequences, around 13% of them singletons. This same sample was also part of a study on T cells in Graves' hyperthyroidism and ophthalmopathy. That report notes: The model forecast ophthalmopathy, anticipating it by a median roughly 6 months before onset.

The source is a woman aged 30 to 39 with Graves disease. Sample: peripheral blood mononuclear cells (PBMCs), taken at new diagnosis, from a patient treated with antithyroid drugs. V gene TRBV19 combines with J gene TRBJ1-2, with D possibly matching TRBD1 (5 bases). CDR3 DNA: TGTGCCAGTAGTATCCCGTGGGGGGGAATATATGGCTACACCTTC. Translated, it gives CASSIPWGGIYGYTF.